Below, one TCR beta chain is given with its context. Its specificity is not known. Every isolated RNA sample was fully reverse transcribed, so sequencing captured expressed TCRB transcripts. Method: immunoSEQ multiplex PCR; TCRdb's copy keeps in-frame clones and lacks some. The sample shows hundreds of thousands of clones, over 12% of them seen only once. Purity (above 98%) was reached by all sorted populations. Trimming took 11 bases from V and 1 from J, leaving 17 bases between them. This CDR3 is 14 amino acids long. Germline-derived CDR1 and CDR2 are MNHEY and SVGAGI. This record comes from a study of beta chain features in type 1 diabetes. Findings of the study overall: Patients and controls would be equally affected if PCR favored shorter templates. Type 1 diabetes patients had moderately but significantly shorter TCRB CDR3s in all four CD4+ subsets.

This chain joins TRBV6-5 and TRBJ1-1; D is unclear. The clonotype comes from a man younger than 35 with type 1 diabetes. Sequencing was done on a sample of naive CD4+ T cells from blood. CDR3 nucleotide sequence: TGTGCCTCTCGGGCACGGTCCTCGAACACTGAAGCTTTCTTT. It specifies CASRARSSNTEAFF.